These 26 T cell receptor beta chains share one sample of origin, sequenced in a study of blood T cell repertoires in COVID-19. Using immunoSEQ multiplex PCR, the repertoire was profiled, and TCRdb retains in-frame clones only, with some absent. The sample yields a few hundred thousand clones, approximately 88% seen once. Sequencing used peripheral blood. Receptors were obtained from a woman in her thirties who had recovered from COVID-19.

The rearrangement joins TRBV6-6 to TRBJ2-2, with D possibly being TRBD1 (6 bases). CDR1 MNHNY and CDR2 SVGAGI come from the germline V gene (reference sequence). V was pared by 5 bases and J by 7 bases, with 17 bases between. The CDR3 loop spans 15 amino acids. The CDR3 DNA follows: TGTGCCAGCAGTAAGGGCAGGGGCAGTGGCGGGGAGCTGTTTTTT. Its protein is CASSKGRGSGGELFF.

The CDR3 bases are TGCGCCAGCAGCTCCAGGACGACAGGGAACTATGGCTACACCTTC. It translates to CASSSRTTGNYGYTF. V gene TRBV5-1 combines with J gene TRBJ1-2, with 7 bases matching TRBD1. The CDR3 length is 15 residues. CDR1 is SGHRS, CDR2 YFSETQ, per germline. V shed 3 bases, J shed 2 bases, and the junction held 7 bases outside the gene matches.

The genes are TRBV2 and TRBJ1-6, with D perhaps TRBD1 (6 bases). Germline CDR1 is SNHLY and CDR2 is FYNNEI. The V end was cut by 0 bases, the J end by 6 bases, with 9 bases between. The CDR3 contains 15 residues. CDR3 DNA: TGTGCCAGCAGTGAAGCGGGACATGCTAATTCACCCCTCCACTTT. Residues: CASSEAGHANSPLHF.

This chain uses TRBV19 with TRBJ2-1; 10 bases are a match to TRBD2. The CDR3 has 18 residues. With V trimmed by 5 bases and J by 8 bases, 18 bases remained unmatched. Germline V gives CDR1 LNHDA, CDR2 SQIVND (reference sequence). CDR3 sequence (DNA): TGTGCCAGTAGTGAAGGGCTAGCGGGGGCCCCCCGAGGGGATGAGCAGTTCTTC. Translation gives CASSEGLAGAPRGDEQFF.

The chain links TRBV7-8 to TRBJ2-7; possible D gene TRBD1, 6 bases. Trimming took 7 bases from V and 3 from J, leaving 22 bases between them. Germline V gives CDR1 SGHVS, CDR2 FQNEAQ. The length of the CDR3 is 16 residues. CDR3 loop: CASTRNGGSDRYEQYF. In DNA, the CDR3 is TGTGCCAGCACCCGAAATGGGGGCTCGGACCGCTACGAGCAGTACTTC.

A note on this clone: The sample has other DNA sequences that encode this CDR3 too. The chain carries TRBV9 and TRBJ2-3, with a possible D match to TRBD2 (7 bases). V lost 0 bases to trimming and J lost 2 bases, with 10 bases between them. The CDR3 has 15 residues. Germline-derived CDR1 and CDR2 are SGDLS and YYNGEE. CDR3 DNA sequence: TGTGCCAGCAGCGTAGTAGGGGGGGACACAGATACGCAGTATTTT. Amino acids: CASSVVGGDTDTQYF.

The genes are TRBV19 and TRBJ1-1; 9 bases line up with TRBD1. J was trimmed by 5 bases and V by 5 bases; bases with no gene match: 3. Germline V CDR1 and CDR2: LNHDA, SQIVND (reference sequence). The CDR3 extends over 13 amino acids. CDR3 sequence: CASSWTGETEAFF. The CDR3 DNA is TGTGCCAGTAGTTGGACAGGGGAGACTGAAGCTTTCTTT.

This clone was detected once. The chain carries TRBV4-1 and TRBJ1-1; 7 nucleotides agree with TRBD1. The CDR3 runs to 14 residues. Germline V gene lookup returns CDR1 MGHRA and CDR2 YSYEKL. V shed 7 bases and J 4 bases; nucleotides not matched to a gene: 9. The CDR3: CASTPRGSITEAFF. The DNA of the CDR3 is TGCGCCAGCACTCCCAGGGGGTCCATCACTGAAGCTTTCTTT.

A few counts support this clone. V is TRBV3-1 (or the pseudogene TRBV3-2) and J is TRBJ1-2; 8 bases match TRBD1. V was pared by 9 bases and J by 3 bases, with 3 bases of the junction left unmatched. The CDR3 covers 12 residues. Germline lookup yields CDR1 LGHDT and CDR2 YNNKEL (reference sequence). The CDR3 coding sequence is TGTGCCAGTGCGACAGGGGACTATGGCTACACCTTC. Translated, it gives CASATGDYGYTF.

The rearrangement uses TRBV9 and TRBJ2-1; 8 bases are a match to TRBD2. CDR3 length: 16 amino acids. Germline V gene sequence: CDR1 SGDLS, CDR2 YYNGEE. V lost 4 bases to trimming and J lost 5 bases; unmatched junction nucleotides: 11. CDR3 residues: CASSPPGAGGHNEQFF. For the CDR3, the DNA is TGTGCCAGCAGCCCTCCCGGGGCGGGGGGCCACAATGAGCAGTTCTTC.

This clone came up a few times. The chain couples TRBV4-2 to TRBJ1-6, with D possibly matching TRBD1 (5 bases). V was shortened by 4 bases and J by 9 bases, with 22 bases between the two germline ends. Germline-derived CDR1 and CDR2 are LGHNA and YNFKEQ. The CDR3 contains 17 residues. The CDR3 here is CASSPEVDSVWGSPLHF. The CDR3 nucleotides are TGTGCCAGCAGCCCAGAAGTTGACAGCGTTTGGGGTTCACCCCTCCACTTT.

V is TRBV6-5 and J is TRBJ2-2; D is ambiguous. V was trimmed by 6 bases and J by 7 bases, leaving 6 bases between them. This CDR3 comprises 11 residues. The germline V gene encodes CDR1 MNHEY and CDR2 SVGAGI. CDR3 sequence: CASSYLGELFF. The CDR3 DNA follows: TGTGCCAGCAGCTACCTCGGGGAGCTGTTTTTT.

Of note for this clone: Other DNA variants within this sample encode the same CDR3. The chain combines TRBV27 with TRBJ2-7; TRBD1 matches 11 bases. This CDR3 has 13 residues. V lost 6 bases to trimming and J lost 4 bases; unmatched junction nucleotides: 2. Germline CDR1 and CDR2: MNHEY and SMNVEV (reference sequence). In DNA, the CDR3 is TGTGCCAGCAGCCGGGACAGGGGGTACGAGCAGTACTTC. Amino acid sequence: CASSRDRGYEQYF.

The chain uses TRBV6-2 or TRBV6-3 and TRBJ1-2; tentative D call: TRBD1 (5 bases). The CDR3 has 13 residues. The V gene's germline CDR1 is MNHEY and CDR2 SVGEGT. The V end lost 5 bases, the J end lost 3 bases, and 10 bases lay between the germline ends. CDR3 residues: CASSDRRYYGYTF. CDR3 in DNA: TGTGCCAGCAGTGACAGAAGGTACTATGGCTACACCTTC.

The chain's CDR3 is CASSLGSSEQFF. CDR3 nucleotides: TGTGCCAGCAGTTTAGGGTCCAGTGAGCAGTTCTTC. The chain joins TRBV12-3 or TRBV12-4 to TRBJ2-1; D is ambiguous. The V end was cut by 1 base, the J end by 9 bases, with 7 bases between. The CDR3 covers 12 residues.

This clone was seen a single time. This sequence joins TRBV5-1 and TRBJ2-5; D perhaps matches TRBD2 (5 bases). This CDR3 is 15 amino acids long. Germline CDR1 reads SGHRS; CDR2 reads YFSETQ. With 4 bases removed from V and 4 bases from J, the gap between germline ends came to 17 bases. CDR3 nucleotides: TGCGCCAGCAGCCCGGACTCCTCTCCGGGAGAGACCCAGTACTTC. This encodes CASSPDSSPGETQYF.

CDR3 residues: CAWSVLNANTEAFF. CDR3 sequence (DNA): TGTGCCTGGAGTGTACTCAACGCGAACACTGAAGCTTTCTTT. The rearrangement uses TRBV30 and TRBJ1-1; D remains unclear. Trimming took off 0 bases at V and 1 base at J, with 9 bases between the two ends. The CDR3 runs 14 residues. CDR1 GTSNPN and CDR2 SVGIG come from the germline V gene (reference sequence).

This chain connects TRBV7-2 to TRBJ2-7; D possibly corresponds to TRBD2 (5 bases). CDR1 and CDR2 from the germline V gene are SGHTA and FQGNSA. The CDR3 is 13 amino acids. Between the trimmed V and J ends, which lost 4 bases and 6 bases, there was a span of 13 bases. The CDR3, as DNA: TGTGCCAGCAGCTCCCGGGGTAGGCTCGAGCAGTACTTC. Translated, it gives CASSSRGRLEQYF.

The J gene is TRBJ1-1, the V gene TRBV10-3; tentatively, D is TRBD1 (5 bases). CDR3 length: 15 residues. The germline gives CDR1 ENHRY, CDR2 SYGVKD. Trimming took off 0 bases at V and 2 bases at J, with 10 bases between the two ends. This CDR3 is CAISESTGINTEAFF. The DNA of the CDR3 is TGTGCCATCAGTGAGTCCACAGGCATTAACACTGAAGCTTTCTTT.

This sequence joins TRBV28 and TRBJ1-2; D may be TRBD1 (6 bases). The CDR3 runs to 12 residues. Trimming took 8 bases from V and 5 from J, leaving 12 bases between them. Germline V gene data show CDR1 as MDHEN and CDR2 as SYDVKM. The CDR3 sequence is CASLQGRYGYTF. The CDR3 DNA is TGTGCCAGCCTTCAGGGGCGGTATGGCTACACCTTC.

Comment on this clone: The junction differs from germline at one of its ends, possibly a read error. V gene TRBV4-2 combines with J gene TRBJ2-7; weak D call: TRBD2 (6 bases). In germline, CDR1 is LGHNA, CDR2 YNFKEQ. The CDR3 runs to 11 residues. CDR3 protein: CASSQGGLMAF. DNA of the CDR3: TGTGCCAGCAGCCAGGGGGGACTTATGGCATTC.

This chain joins TRBV5-1 and TRBJ2-3; 8 nucleotides line up with TRBD2. There are 14 residues in the CDR3. Per germline, CDR1 SGHRS and CDR2 YFSETQ. Trimming at V came to 2 bases and at J to 2 bases, leaving 1 base not matched to a gene. This CDR3 reads CASSFSGTTDTQYF. For the CDR3, the DNA is TGCGCCAGCAGCTTTAGCGGGACCACAGATACGCAGTATTTT.

The J gene is TRBJ2-5, the V gene TRBV7-9; tentative D call: TRBD1 (6 bases). Trimming removed 4 bases at V and 4 bases at J, with 10 bases between. CDR1 and CDR2 from the germline V gene are SEHNR and FQNEAQ (reference sequence). This CDR3 is 13 amino acids long. CDR3 nucleotide sequence: TGTGCCAGCAGCTCAGGGGCGCGAGAGACCCAGTACTTC. Amino acid sequence: CASSSGARETQYF.

The J gene is TRBJ2-5, the V gene TRBV7-8; possible D gene TRBD1, 6 bases. Germline V gene data show CDR1 as SGHVS and CDR2 as FQNEAQ. Trimming removed 7 bases from V and 4 bases from J, with 19 bases in between. The CDR3 loop spans 15 amino acids. The CDR3 region is CASTVWTAKIETQYF. Here the CDR3 DNA reads TGTGCCAGCACGGTATGGACAGCCAAAATAGAGACCCAGTACTTC.

This clone was recorded once. The genes are TRBV5-1 and TRBJ2-3; 9 nucleotides line up with TRBD2. The length of the CDR3 is 17 residues. V gave up 3 bases and J gave up 3 bases; unmatched junction bases: 11. Germline CDR1 and CDR2: SGHRS and YFSETQ. CDR3 protein: CASSSTGSGGLTDTQYF. DNA of the CDR3: TGCGCCAGCAGCTCGACAGGTAGCGGGGGTTTGACAGATACGCAGTATTTT.

The V call is TRBV20-1, the J call TRBJ1-3; no clear D gene. Germline CDR1 DFQATT, CDR2 SNEGSKA (reference sequence). The CDR3 covers 11 residues. V lost 6 bases to trimming and J lost 8 bases, with 11 bases between them. The CDR3 spells CSAKRGDTIYF. The CDR3 DNA reads TGCAGTGCGAAGCGCGGGGACACCATATATTTT.